The T cell receptor (beta chain) under discussion was sequenced for a study of PD-1 blockade in classical Hodgkin lymphoma. Study-wide points: Diversity similar to that of newly diagnosed patients was seen at baseline in complete responders.

Time point denoted: cycle 4 day 1 (C4D1), after about 6 weeks of nivolumab. Exposure to brentuximab vedotin varied, and each patient had relapsed following autologous stem cell transplantation. Here immunoSEQ multiplex PCR was the method, and the copy in TCRdb shows in-frame clones only, minus some. Counted here are over 70,000 clones, 90% occurring once; the ten biggest clones make up approximately 2.9%. Concerning this clone itself: Its antigen remains unidentified.

V gave up 3 bases and J gave up 0 bases; unmatched junction bases: 4. Germline V gene data show CDR1 as MRHNA and CDR2 as SNTAGT. This CDR3 contains 16 residues. This clonotype was obtained from a human donor with classical Hodgkin lymphoma. Here the sequenced sample was peripheral blood mononuclear cells (PBMCs), taken before the fourth cycle of nivolumab. The chain is built from TRBV6-4 and TRBJ2-1, with TRBD2 identical over 8 bases. The CDR3 nucleotides are TGTGCCAGCAGTGAGTCCGGGGGGGCCTCCTACAATGAGCAGTTCTTC. Its translation is CASSESGGASYNEQFF.